The T cell receptor (beta chain) under discussion was sequenced for a study of T cell responses to AZD1222 COVID-19 vaccine. Per the germline V gene, CDR1 is SGHTA and CDR2 is FQGNSA. V was clipped by 2 bases and J by 7 bases, with 15 bases between them. The CDR3 has 15 residues. With regard to this clone: Its antigen is unknown.

Assay used: immunoSEQ multiplex PCR; TCRdb lists only in-frame clones, some missing. The profile shows about 46,000 clones, roughly 90% of them singletons. The study, taken as a whole, reports: Among spike-specific TCRs, nearly half reportedly target unmutated variant regions.

V usage is TRBV7-2 and J usage is TRBJ1-5; perhaps TRBD1 as D (5 bases). Sequences were derived from peripheral blood, sampled 28 days after the second AZD1222 dose. The sequence derives from an adult who received the AZD1222 COVID-19 vaccine. CDR3 sequence (DNA): TGTGCCAGCAGCTTACAGGGAGGGCACAACCAGCCCCAGCATTTT. As protein: CASSLQGGHNQPQHF.